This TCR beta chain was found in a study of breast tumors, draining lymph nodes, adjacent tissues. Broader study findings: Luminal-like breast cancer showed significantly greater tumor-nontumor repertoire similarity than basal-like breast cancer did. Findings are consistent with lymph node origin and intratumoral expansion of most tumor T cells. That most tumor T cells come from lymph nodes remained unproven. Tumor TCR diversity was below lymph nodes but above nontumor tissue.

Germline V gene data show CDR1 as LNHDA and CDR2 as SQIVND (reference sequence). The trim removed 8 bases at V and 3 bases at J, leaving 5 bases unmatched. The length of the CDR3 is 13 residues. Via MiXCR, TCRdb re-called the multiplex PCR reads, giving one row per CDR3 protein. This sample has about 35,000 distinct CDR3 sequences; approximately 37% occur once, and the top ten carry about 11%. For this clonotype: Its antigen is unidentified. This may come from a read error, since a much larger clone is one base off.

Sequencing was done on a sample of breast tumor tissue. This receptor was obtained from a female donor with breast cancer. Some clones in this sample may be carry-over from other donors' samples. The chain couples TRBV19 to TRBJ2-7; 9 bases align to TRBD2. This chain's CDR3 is CASGGTSSYEQYF. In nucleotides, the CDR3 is TGTGCCAGTGGAGGGACTAGCAGCTACGAGCAGTACTTC.